What follows are 5 T cell receptor beta chains derived from one specimen sequenced in a study of cytomegalovirus exposure and HLA in healthy donors. Primers included in the PCR were 60 Vbeta and 13 Jbeta primers. Produced via immunoSEQ multiplex PCR; TCRdb's table is partial and in-frame only. The table lists approximately 190,000 clones. The sample was PBMCs. These receptors came from a man between 25 and 39 years old in good health and CMV-seronegative.

This chain links TRBV10-3 with TRBJ2-7, with D possibly being TRBD1 (5 bases). The CDR3 totals 13 residues. Between the trimmed V and J ends, which lost 4 bases and 0 bases, there was a span of 7 bases. From germline, CDR1 is ENHRY and CDR2 SYGVKD. The CDR3 reads CAISVDSSYEQYF. The CDR3 coding sequence is TGTGCCATCAGTGTCGACAGCTCCTACGAGCAGTACTTC.

As DNA, the CDR3 is TGTGCCACCAGCAGAAACAGGGAGAACACTGAAGCTTTCTTT. It is translated as CATSRNRENTEAFF. The genes are TRBV15 and TRBJ1-1, with D possibly TRBD1 on 6 matching bases. Germline V gene sequence: CDR1 LNHNV, CDR2 YYDKDF (reference sequence). The CDR3 is 14 residues long. The V gene lost 2 bases and the J gene lost 1 base, with 8 bases spanning the gap.

This chain links TRBV27 with TRBJ2-1, with TRBD2 identical over 13 bases. Germline V gene lookup returns CDR1 MNHEY and CDR2 SMNVEV (reference sequence). V gave up 6 bases and J gave up 7 bases; unmatched junction bases: 9. The CDR3 has 16 residues. CDR3 loop: CASSPLGLAGANEQFF. The CDR3, as DNA: TGTGCCAGCAGCCCCCTCGGACTAGCGGGAGCAAATGAGCAGTTCTTC.

The chain is built from TRBV11-2 and TRBJ2-5; D may be TRBD2 (5 bases). The CDR3 is 15 residues long. V was pared by 5 bases and J by 2 bases, with 15 bases between. Germline assignment: CDR1 SGHAT and CDR2 FQNNGV. In nucleotides, the CDR3 is TGTGCCAGCAGCATACTAGGTATAATACAAGAGACCCAGTACTTC. Amino acids: CASSILGIIQETQYF.

The gene calls are TRBV6-5 and TRBJ2-5, with TRBD2 as a possible D gene (5 bases). The germline V gene encodes CDR1 MNHEY and CDR2 SVGAGI. V lost 0 bases and J lost 5, with 16 bases in between. CDR3 length equals 16 residues. The CDR3 sequence is CASSYSGLAGGETQYF. The CDR3 DNA reads as TGTGCCAGCAGTTACTCTGGACTTGCGGGTGGGGAGACCCAGTACTTC.